These 15 T cell receptor beta chains were all obtained from the same sample, sequenced in a study of monozygotic twins with cystic fibrosis. The method was immunoSEQ multiplex PCR; TCRdb's version includes in-frame clones alone and lacks a portion of them. The sample consists of about 24,000 clones, approximately 89% of them appearing once. Sequencing was done on a sample of blood. These TCRs come from a girl aged 2-9 years with cystic fibrosis.

This chain connects TRBV7-2 to TRBJ2-7; 11 bases fit TRBD1. CDR1 SGHTA and CDR2 FQGNSA come from the germline V gene. This CDR3 contains 15 residues. With V trimmed by 1 base and J by 4 bases, 3 bases remained unmatched. The CDR3 DNA reads as TGTGCCAGCAGCTTAGGGACAGGGGGCTTTTACGAGCAGTACTTC. This translates into CASSLGTGGFYEQYF.

The V and J genes are TRBV15 and TRBJ2-2, with 9 bases that match TRBD1. Trimming cost V 0 bases and J 3 bases; bases outside gene matches: 5. CDR3 length: 17 amino acids. From germline, CDR1 is LNHNV and CDR2 YYDKDF (reference sequence). The CDR3 coding sequence is TGTGCCACCAGCAGAGATCAGAGGACAGGGGACACCGGGGAGCTGTTTTTT. Residues: CATSRDQRTGDTGELFF.

The chain employs TRBV18 and TRBJ2-5; D may match TRBD1 or TRBD2 (5 bases each). Germline lookup yields CDR1 KGHSH and CDR2 LQKENI. The CDR3 has 13 amino acids. V shed 6 bases and J shed 3 bases, with 11 bases lying between them. For the CDR3, the DNA is TGTGCCAGCTCGGCCGGGGCAAAAGAGACCCAGTACTTC. Its translation: CASSAGAKETQYF.

The V gene is TRBV2, the J gene TRBJ2-7, with D unresolved. Germline V gene lookup returns CDR1 SNHLY and CDR2 FYNNEI. CDR3 length: 14 residues. Trimming stripped 7 bases from V and 3 bases from J, with 16 bases between. The CDR3 DNA reads as TGTGCCAGCAACTCGGCAGCAGCGTACTACGAGCAGTACTTC. Translation: CASNSAAAYYEQYF.

Concerning this clone itself: Other DNA sequences within the sample encode an identical CDR3. V is TRBV5-1 and J is TRBJ1-2; D remains ambiguous. The ends were cut back, 0 bases at V and 6 bases at J, with 6 bases in the middle. This CDR3 comprises 12 residues. Germline CDR1 and CDR2: SGHRS and YFSETQ. The CDR3 spells CASSLAGDGYTF. The CDR3 nucleotides are TGCGCCAGCAGCTTGGCCGGGGATGGCTACACCTTC.

The table lists this clone with a few counts. The gene calls are TRBV27 and TRBJ1-6; a weak D match, TRBD1 (5 bases). The CDR3 is 14 amino acids. In germline, CDR1 is MNHEY, CDR2 SMNVEV (reference sequence). Trimming pared 3 bases from V and 11 bases from J, leaving 14 bases between. The CDR3 spells CASSFKGMGTPLHF. The CDR3 DNA reads as TGTGCCAGCAGTTTTAAGGGGATGGGTACACCCCTCCACTTT.

This clone was seen only once. The chain links TRBV6-1 to TRBJ1-3, with D perhaps matching TRBD1 (6 bases). Per germline, CDR1 MNHNS and CDR2 SASEGT. The CDR3 extends over 14 amino acids. V was shortened by 7 bases and J by 0 bases, with 10 bases between the two germline ends. DNA for the CDR3: TGTGCCAGCATCGGACAGCCCTCTGGAAACACCATATATTTT. Translating it yields CASIGQPSGNTIYF.

The V and J genes are TRBV18 and TRBJ1-2, with TRBD1 matching 7 bases. Germline assignment: CDR1 KGHSH and CDR2 LQKENI. The CDR3 runs 14 residues. The junction had 5 bases not matched to a gene; V was cut back by 3 bases and J by 4 bases. Here the CDR3 reads CASSPGTEPYGYTF. In DNA form, the CDR3 reads TGTGCCAGCTCACCGGGGACAGAACCCTATGGCTACACCTTC.

The J gene is TRBJ2-5, the V gene TRBV6-5; D is undetermined. The V gene's germline CDR1 is MNHEY and CDR2 SVGAGI. CDR3 length equals 14 residues. V lost 2 bases and J lost 7, with 14 bases in between. The CDR3 nucleotides are TGTGCCAGCAGTTACGTCGTGCCTCCTGCGACCCAGTACTTC. Its translation is CASSYVVPPATQYF.

The rearrangement uses TRBV19 and TRBJ2-1; 14 bases agree with TRBD2. The CDR3 totals 18 residues. The V gene's germline CDR1 is LNHDA and CDR2 SQIVND (reference sequence). The ends lost 7 bases at V and 3 bases at J; junction bases unmatched: 11. The CDR3 spells CASTRRRLAGGHYNEQFF. The CDR3 bases are TGTGCCAGTACTCGCCGGCGACTAGCGGGGGGGCACTACAATGAGCAGTTCTTC.

The sample holds a few counts of this clone. The V gene is TRBV13, the J gene TRBJ1-2; 10 bases line up with TRBD1. J gave up 8 bases and V 5 bases, and 8 bases lay outside the gene matches. Germline values: CDR1 PRHDT, CDR2 FYEKMQ (reference sequence). This CDR3 spans 14 amino acids. As DNA, the CDR3 is TGTGCCAGCAGCACTCGAGACAGGGGGCAAGGCTACACCTTC. This gives the protein CASSTRDRGQGYTF.

The chain is built from TRBV2 and TRBJ2-3; 10 nucleotides line up with TRBD2. The germline V gene encodes CDR1 SNHLY and CDR2 FYNNEI. The CDR3 spans 14 residues. V gave up 5 bases and J gave up 4 bases; unmatched junction bases: 3. The CDR3 sequence: CASSLAGEADTQYF. In DNA, the CDR3 is TGTGCCAGCAGTCTAGCGGGGGAGGCAGATACGCAGTATTTT.

The chain links TRBV6-5 to TRBJ1-2; D ambiguous. Germline assignment: CDR1 MNHEY and CDR2 SVGAGI. This CDR3 spans 15 amino acids. The V gene lost 7 bases and the J gene lost 1 base, with 16 bases spanning the gap. DNA for the CDR3: TGTGCCAGCACGGGCGGGCCAGGAATTAACTATGGCTACACCTTC. It is translated as CASTGGPGINYGYTF.

The rearrangement joins TRBV6-5 to TRBJ1-1, with D unresolved. Trimming left V 7 bases short and J 0 bases short, with 12 bases between. The CDR3 covers 14 residues. Germline CDR1 MNHEY, CDR2 SVGAGI. CDR3 protein: CASTSVGMNTEAFF. In DNA, the CDR3 is TGTGCCAGCACCTCGGTAGGGATGAACACTGAAGCTTTCTTT.

The chain joins TRBV19 to TRBJ1-2; D is unclear. This CDR3 is built from 15 residues. Trimming shortened V by 1 base and J by 6 bases, and 15 bases separated the two germline ends. Per germline, CDR1 LNHDA and CDR2 SQIVND (reference sequence). CDR3 sequence reads: CASSIVFLGSHGYTF. CDR3 DNA: TGTGCCAGTAGTATAGTGTTCCTTGGGAGCCATGGCTACACCTTC.